This T cell receptor (beta chain) was recovered during a study of OX40 agonist ivuxolimab in advanced cancers. CDR1 SGHDT and CDR2 YYEEEE come from the germline V gene. Trimming left V 4 bases short and J 5 bases short, with 15 bases between. The CDR3 runs 14 residues. Blood sampling took place at baseline, cycle 4 day 1, and cycle 7 day 1. Sequencing was performed with immunoSEQ multiplex PCR; in TCRdb, only in-frame clones are kept and a portion is missing. The table records more than 80,000 clones, 91% of them present only once. The V and J genes are TRBV5-6 and TRBJ1-2; D is undetermined. This sample comprised CD4+ or CD8+ T cells sorted from blood, obtained in a trial of the OX40 agonist ivuxolimab. The receptor's source is an adult with an advanced solid tumor such as melanoma, head and neck, liver or kidney cancer. In DNA form, the CDR3 reads TGTGCCAGCAGCCCGACTAGGACGCTATATGGCTACACCTTC. This gives the protein CASSPTRTLYGYTF.